Given below is one TCR beta chain in context. This entry is derived from a study of CD8 T cells in Susac syndrome. An input of 0.5 to 1 ug of RNA was subjected to reverse transcription using random hexamers. MiXCR was run by TCRdb on the immunoSEQ multiplex PCR reads, yielding one entry per CDR3 protein. The sample records around 160,000 distinct CDR3 sequences, about 93% being singletons. Germline assignment: CDR1 SGHTA and CDR2 FQGTGA. The CDR3 loop spans 16 amino acids. V dropped 5 bases and J dropped 3 bases, with 17 bases sitting between them. From blood CD8+ and CD4+ T cells, TCR beta sequences were generated.

The sequence was collected from a human donor in good health. The specimen was CD4+ T cells from PBMCs. This chain links TRBV7-3 with TRBJ2-1; the D is unclear. CDR3 nucleotides: TGTGCCAGCAGCCTCGTGAGGCGGTCCCGCTACAATGAGCAGTTCTTC. Protein: CASSLVRRSRYNEQFF.